Below, 18 T cell receptor beta chains from the same sample are listed, as sequenced in a study of T cell responses to AZD1222 COVID-19 vaccine. Profiled with immunoSEQ multiplex PCR; TCRdb holds only in-frame clones, not every one. The table has under 100,000 clones, over 75% seen once; the top ten hold roughly 15%. The starting material was peripheral blood, obtained on day 0 of AZD1222 vaccination. These receptors were obtained from an adult in good health.

This rearrangement joins TRBV5-1 to TRBJ1-3; D is undetermined. Germline V gene sequence: CDR1 SGHRS, CDR2 YFSETQ. V was clipped by 0 bases and J by 3 bases, with 7 bases between them. CDR3 size: 14 residues. CDR3 loop: CASSLVGYGNTIYF. The CDR3 DNA follows: TGCGCCAGCAGCTTGGTGGGGTATGGAAACACCATATATTTT. Using reference TRBV5-1 and TRBJ1-3 for the parts outside the CDR3, the full variable domain is KAGVTQTPRYLIKTRGQQVTLSCSPISGHRSVSWYQQTPGQGLQFLFEYFSETQRNKGNFPGRFSGRQFSNSRSEMNVSTLELGDSALYLCASSLVGYGNTIYFGEGSWLTVV.

The V gene is TRBV30, the J gene TRBJ1-1; D is perhaps TRBD1 (5 bases). Per the germline V gene, CDR1 is GTSNPN and CDR2 is SVGIG (reference sequence). The CDR3 runs to 13 residues. The V and J ends lost 3 bases and 2 bases respectively, with 10 bases between them. The CDR3 here is CAWSRGANTEAFF. CDR3 nucleotide sequence: TGTGCCTGGAGCCGAGGGGCTAACACTGAAGCTTTCTTT.

The chain uses TRBV14 and TRBJ2-3, with D tentatively TRBD2 (6 bases). The V and J ends lost 4 bases and 2 bases respectively, with 16 bases between them. This CDR3 comprises 16 residues. CDR1 is SGHDN and CDR2 is FVKESK in the germline V gene. The CDR3 is CASSRGDFPYTDTQYF. The CDR3 region has the DNA TGTGCCAGCAGCCGAGGGGACTTTCCTTACACAGATACGCAGTATTTT.

This chain connects TRBV6-6 to TRBJ2-2; maybe TRBD1 (5 bases). The CDR3 length is 14 residues. V was shortened by 6 bases and J by 2 bases, with 10 bases between the two germline ends. Germline V gene lookup returns CDR1 MNHNY and CDR2 SVGAGI (reference sequence). CDR3 sequence (DNA): TGTGCCAGCAGCCCAGGACATAACACCGGGGAGCTGTTTTTT. Translated: CASSPGHNTGELFF.

This chain's CDR3 is CASSLEDFNTYEQYF. In DNA, the CDR3 is TGTGCCAGCAGTCTGGAGGATTTCAATACCTACGAGCAGTACTTC. The chain uses TRBV4-2 and TRBJ2-7, with D possibly TRBD2 on 5 matching bases. CDR1 and CDR2 (germline): LGHNA, YNFKEQ. The CDR3 is 15 amino acids. Trimming removed 6 bases from V and 2 bases from J, with 17 bases in between.

The V and J genes are TRBV9 and TRBJ2-6; D is uncertain. Trimming pared 4 bases from V and 0 bases from J, leaving 14 bases between. This CDR3 spans 17 amino acids. Per the germline V gene, CDR1 is SGDLS and CDR2 is YYNGEE. The CDR3 DNA sequence: TGTGCCAGCAGCCCACATTCTCCTCCCTCTGGGGCCAACGTCCTGACTTTC. Translation: CASSPHSPPSGANVLTF.

The chain combines TRBV2 with TRBJ2-3, with TRBD2 matching 9 bases. The germline gives CDR1 SNHLY, CDR2 FYNNEI. The CDR3 covers 16 residues. With 6 bases clipped from V and 4 bases from J, the junction kept 11 bases outside the gene matches. CDR3 protein: CASSGTGTSYADTQYF. The CDR3 nucleotides read TGTGCCAGCAGCGGAACCGGGACTAGCTATGCAGATACGCAGTATTTT.

The rearrangement joins TRBV24-1 to TRBJ2-4, with TRBD2 matching 10 bases. With 2 bases clipped from V and 9 bases from J, the junction kept 9 bases outside the gene matches. There are 16 residues in the CDR3. Germline-derived CDR1 and CDR2 are KGHDR and SFDVKD. The CDR3 loop is CATSDSLGTSVGIQYF. As DNA, the CDR3 is TGTGCCACCAGTGATTCACTGGGGACTAGCGTCGGCATTCAGTACTTC.

The gene calls are TRBV27 and TRBJ2-5, with 7 bases aligning to TRBD2. CDR3 length equals 20 residues. Germline CDR1 and CDR2: MNHEY and SMNVEV (reference sequence). V gave up 2 bases and J gave up 0 bases; unmatched junction bases: 18. As DNA, the CDR3 is TGTGCCAGCAGTTTAGGTCTGTATGGAGGTAGCGGGCTGTACCAAGAGACCCAGTACTTC. This codes for CASSLGLYGGSGLYQETQYF.

The chain has TRBV5-5 and TRBJ1-6, with D unresolved. V shed 0 bases and J shed 8 bases, with 12 bases lying between them. There are 15 residues in the CDR3. Germline V gene lookup returns CDR1 SGHKS and CDR2 YYEKEE (reference sequence). CDR3: CASSLDGPTYSPLHF. The CDR3 nucleotides are TGTGCCAGCAGCTTGGACGGGCCTACTTATTCACCCCTCCACTTT.

The J gene is TRBJ2-7, the V gene TRBV18; D gene unclear. Trimming took 2 bases from V and 2 from J, leaving 10 bases between them. The CDR3 is made up of 14 amino acids. From germline, CDR1 is KGHSH and CDR2 LQKENI. The CDR3 spells CASSPIGSPYEQYF. The CDR3 coding sequence is TGTGCCAGCTCACCAATAGGTAGTCCCTACGAGCAGTACTTC.

The chain is built from TRBV27 and TRBJ2-6; the D gene is possibly TRBD2 (6 bases). CDR1 and CDR2 from the germline V gene are MNHEY and SMNVEV (reference sequence). V was cut by 5 bases and J by 1 base, with 21 bases left in between. The CDR3 loop spans 19 amino acids. The CDR3 region has the DNA TGTGCCAGCAGTGACATGATTGGGGGGTACAGTTCTGGGGCCAACGTCCTGACTTTC. Translated: CASSDMIGGYSSGANVLTF.

The CDR3 DNA reads TGTGCCAGCAGCAGACAGGGCCCCGGGGAGCTGTTTTTT. Amino acids: CASSRQGPGELFF. The rearrangement uses TRBV6-5 and TRBJ2-2; 7 nucleotides match TRBD1. The CDR3 spans 13 residues. Germline CDR1 reads MNHEY; CDR2 reads SVGAGI. J lost 6 bases, V lost 6 bases, and 4 bases had no gene match.

This clone was seen a single time. The genes are TRBV28 and TRBJ2-1; TRBD1 aligns across 8 bases. The CDR3 covers 17 residues. Germline V CDR1 and CDR2: MDHEN, SYDVKM. The J segment lost 5 bases and the V segment lost 5 bases, leaving 14 bases of the junction unmatched. CDR3: CASSTTPGGYLDNEQFF. CDR3 coding DNA: TGTGCCAGCAGTACCACGCCAGGGGGCTATTTAGACAATGAGCAGTTCTTC.

The gene calls are TRBV27 and TRBJ1-1, with D possibly TRBD1 on 5 matching bases. The CDR3 covers 14 residues. The germline V gene has CDR1 MNHEY and CDR2 SMNVEV (reference sequence). Trimming pared 5 bases from V and 1 base from J, leaving 11 bases between. CDR3 DNA sequence: TGTGCCAGCAGTCCCGCCGGGGCGAACACTGAAGCTTTCTTT. Amino acids: CASSPAGANTEAFF.

This clone was recorded once. The chain joins TRBV3-1 (or the pseudogene TRBV3-2) to TRBJ2-5; a weak D match, TRBD1 (6 bases). Trimming removed 1 base at V and 7 bases at J, with 22 bases between. The germline CDR1 and CDR2 sequences are LGHDT and YNNKEL (reference sequence). The CDR3 has 17 amino acids. CDR3 in DNA: TGTGCCAGCAGCCAAGTCACCAAGTTGTCCGAAGGGGGGACCCAGTACTTC. Its protein is CASSQVTKLSEGGTQYF.

The chain joins TRBV7-2 to TRBJ2-1; TRBD2 matches 11 bases. The CDR3 has 15 residues. Germline V gene sequence: CDR1 SGHTA, CDR2 FQGNSA. V shed 4 bases and J 5 bases; nucleotides not matched to a gene: 4. CDR3 amino acids: CASSSPGLADNEQFF. The DNA of the CDR3 is TGTGCCAGCAGCTCACCGGGACTAGCGGACAATGAGCAGTTCTTC.

This chain links TRBV27 with TRBJ2-1, with 12 nucleotides matching TRBD2. This CDR3 comprises 14 residues. J gave up 10 bases and V 5 bases, and 6 bases lay outside the gene matches. Germline V gives CDR1 MNHEY, CDR2 SMNVEV (reference sequence). CDR3 region: CASSMTSGGMEQFF. The CDR3 DNA reads TGTGCCAGCAGTATGACTAGCGGGGGAATGGAGCAGTTCTTC.